This T cell receptor beta chain derives from a study of T cells in Graves' hyperthyroidism and ophthalmopathy. This clonotype was picked up many times. Its antigen is undetermined. Findings and limits, study-wide: Ophthalmopathy cases were set apart from stable hyperthyroidism by a 13 V-J model. Peripheral blood also featured most of the thyroid clonotypes expanded above 0.001.

Hyperthyroidism patients were newly diagnosed, had disease duration under 2 months, and were aged 18 to 65 years. Uncontrolled infection, other autoimmune disease, pregnancy or lactation excluded patients. Researchers took RNA transcripts and amplified the TCR beta CDR3 regions from them. HTBI primers were employed in a first-round RT-PCR of the TCR CDR3. TCRdb fed the multiplex PCR reads into MiXCR, producing one record per CDR3 protein. The profile shows 610,000 or so distinct CDR3 sequences, 35% to 55% of them singletons. This CDR3 contains 18 residues. Germline lookup yields CDR1 LNHNV and CDR2 YYDKDF (reference sequence). V was clipped by 3 bases and J by 0 bases, with 15 bases between them.

The chain combines TRBV15 with TRBJ2-6; a weak D match, TRBD1 (5 bases). Material for sequencing was peripheral blood or thyroid tissue (not recorded which). The TCR comes from a woman younger than 35 with Graves' hyperthyroidism. The CDR3 spells CATSRMTEVDSGANVLTF. The CDR3 DNA sequence: TGTGCCACCAGCAGGATGACAGAAGTTGACTCTGGGGCCAACGTCCTGACTTTC.